The 15 T cell receptor beta chains given below trace back to one sample, sequenced in a study of T cells in narcolepsy. Profiling relied on immunoSEQ multiplex PCR, and the TCRdb table lists in-frame clones only, not all of them. The table lists tens of thousands of clones, more than 70% of them singletons, with under 1% in the top ten. The sequencing sample was made of memory (CD45RA-) CD4+ T cells from blood. Source of these receptors: a human donor in good health.

The chain carries TRBV7-9 and TRBJ2-7; 8 bases match TRBD2. Germline V CDR1 and CDR2: SEHNR, FQNEAQ (reference sequence). The V gene end was trimmed by 0 bases and the J gene end by 0 bases; junction bases not matched to a gene: 13. The CDR3 runs 19 residues. DNA for the CDR3: TGTGCCAGCAGCTTAGCTCCGGGACTAGTGGGCTTTAGCTCCTACGAGCAGTACTTC. Translation: CASSLAPGLVGFSSYEQYF.

V usage is TRBV30 and J usage is TRBJ1-6; D not certain. Trimming shortened V by 2 bases and J by 2 bases, and 7 bases separated the two germline ends. The CDR3 sequence is 14 residues long. The germline gives CDR1 GTSNPN, CDR2 SVGIG (reference sequence). This chain's CDR3 is CAWSRAAYNSPLHF. The CDR3 coding sequence is TGTGCCTGGAGTAGAGCAGCCTATAATTCACCCCTCCACTTT.

The rearrangement uses TRBV6-5 and TRBJ2-2; D might be TRBD1 (8 bases). Germline assignment: CDR1 MNHEY and CDR2 SVGAGI. The CDR3 is made up of 15 amino acids. Trimming took 5 bases from V and 5 from J, leaving 15 bases between them. The CDR3 region has the DNA TGTGCCAGCAGTACTTACAGGGGGGGGACCGGGGAGCTGTTTTTT. This gives the protein CASSTYRGGTGELFF.

The chain is built from TRBV5-4 and TRBJ2-3; D gene unclear. The germline V and J ends were trimmed by 0 bases and 1 base, with 9 bases remaining between them. This CDR3 is built from 15 residues. The germline gives CDR1 SGHNT, CDR2 YYREEE (reference sequence). CDR3 DNA sequence: TGTGCCAGCAGCTTGGGTAGTGGTGGCACAGATACGCAGTATTTT. Translating gives CASSLGSGGTDTQYF.

The V gene is TRBV6-6, the J gene TRBJ1-4; 7 positions agree with TRBD1. With V trimmed by 0 bases and J by 6 bases, 4 bases remained unmatched. This CDR3 is built from 15 residues. Looked up from germline, CDR1 is MNHNY and CDR2 is SVGAGI (reference sequence). The DNA of the CDR3 is TGTGCCAGCAGTTACTCGAACAGGGGACATGAAAAACTGTTTTTT. This encodes CASSYSNRGHEKLFF.

The V and J genes are TRBV11-2 and TRBJ2-5, with D possibly TRBD2 on 6 matching bases. The germline gives CDR1 SGHAT, CDR2 FQNNGV. The CDR3 totals 13 residues. V lost 4 bases and J lost 1, with 7 bases in between. This CDR3 is CASSSGLQETQYF. The CDR3 DNA is TGTGCCAGCAGCTCGGGACTCCAAGAGACCCAGTACTTC.

J is TRBJ1-3 and V is TRBV9; 7 bases align to TRBD1. V was pared by 0 bases and J by 2 bases, with 17 bases of the junction left unmatched. Germline V gene sequence: CDR1 SGDLS, CDR2 YYNGEE. This CDR3 has 20 residues. The CDR3 nucleotides are TGTGCCAGCAGCGTAGCGACAGGGATCCTGGGGTCCCTTCCTGGAAACACCATATATTTT. Amino acid sequence: CASSVATGILGSLPGNTIYF.

The chain uses TRBV18 and TRBJ2-7; D not resolved. CDR3 size: 13 residues. V dropped 5 bases and J dropped 3 bases, with 11 bases sitting between them. Germline-derived CDR1 and CDR2 are KGHSH and LQKENI. The CDR3 loop is CASSEAALYEQYF. CDR3 bases: TGTGCCAGCTCAGAGGCAGCCCTCTACGAGCAGTACTTC.

The chain combines TRBV19 with TRBJ1-2; possibly TRBD1 for D (6 bases). Trimming took off 6 bases at V and 8 bases at J, with 13 bases between the two ends. Germline V gene sequence: CDR1 LNHDA, CDR2 SQIVND (reference sequence). This CDR3 is built from 12 residues. CDR3 sequence reads: CASSPTGRGYTF. The CDR3 bases are TGTGCCAGTAGCCCGACAGGTCGGGGCTACACCTTC. Complete variable domain (other parts from reference TRBV19 and TRBJ1-2): DGGITQSPKYLFRKEGQNVTLSCEQNLNHDAMYWYRQDPGQGLRLIYYSQIVNDFQKGDIAEGYSVSREKKESFPLTVTSAQKNPTAFYLCASSPTGRGYTFGSGTRLTVV.

J is TRBJ2-3 and V is TRBV5-1, with D tentatively TRBD2 (5 bases). The CDR3 extends over 15 amino acids. Germline V gene data show CDR1 as SGHRS and CDR2 as YFSETQ. The germline V and J ends were trimmed by 4 bases and 0 bases, with 12 bases remaining between them. DNA of the CDR3: TGCGCCAGCAGCACAACTAGTCGTAGCACAGATACGCAGTATTTT. The encoded protein is CASSTTSRSTDTQYF.

This clone came up once. The CDR3 nucleotides read TGTGCCAGCAGTGAAACGGGCTCTGGAAACACCATATATTTT. Its translation is CASSETGSGNTIYF. V is TRBV25-1 and J is TRBJ1-3; D gene uncertain. CDR1 is MGHDK and CDR2 is SYGVNS in the germline V gene. Trimming cost V 2 bases and J 0 bases, with 5 bases left between them. CDR3 size: 14 residues.

CDR3 bases: TGTGCCAGCAGCTTGGGGCAGGACACTGAAGCTTTCTTT. Amino acids: CASSLGQDTEAFF. This sequence joins TRBV11-1 and TRBJ1-1; a possible D gene is TRBD1 (5 bases). With 3 bases removed from V and 3 bases from J, the gap between germline ends came to 8 bases. Germline-derived CDR1 and CDR2 are SGHAT and FQDESV (reference sequence). CDR3 length: 13 residues.

This clone was seen once. The chain carries TRBV15 and TRBJ2-1; 10 bases are a match to TRBD1. Per germline, CDR1 LNHNV and CDR2 YYDKDF (reference sequence). The trim removed 5 bases at V and 7 bases at J, leaving 5 bases unmatched. The CDR3 is 14 residues long. The CDR3 region has the DNA TGTGCCACCAGCCCAGGGGACAGGGGTAATGAGCAGTTCTTC. This gives the protein CATSPGDRGNEQFF.

This clone was detected once. The rearrangement links TRBV11-2 to TRBJ2-7; no firm D call. V lost 0 bases and J lost 0, with 9 bases in between. CDR3 length equals 15 residues. The germline CDR1 and CDR2 sequences are SGHAT and FQNNGV. The CDR3 protein is CASSLELDVSYEQYF. Written as DNA, the CDR3 is TGTGCCAGCAGCTTAGAGTTGGACGTCTCCTACGAGCAGTACTTC.

J is TRBJ2-1 and V is TRBV15; 10 bases align to TRBD2. The CDR3 is 18 amino acids. CDR1 is LNHNV and CDR2 is YYDKDF in the germline V gene (reference sequence). With V trimmed by 5 bases and J by 8 bases, 18 bases remained unmatched. The CDR3 nucleotides read TGTGCCACCAGCCTGGTTCGGACTAGCGGAACTATGCGGGATGAGCAGTTCTTC. It specifies CATSLVRTSGTMRDEQFF.